These 7 T cell receptor beta chains were all obtained from the same sample, sequenced in a study of shared clonotypes between healthy human individuals. Measured with immunoSEQ multiplex PCR; TCRdb has only the in-frame clones, and not every one. The sample consists of about 670,000 clones, 55% to 75% of them appearing once. Sequences were obtained from memory CD4+ T cells sorted from blood. Documented subset: CD45RA-negative fraction. The receptors originated from a woman aged 30 to 39 in good health.

J is TRBJ2-7 and V is TRBV18; 7 nucleotides align to TRBD1. V was clipped by 2 bases and J by 2 bases; unmatched bases: 6. There are 15 residues in the CDR3. Germline-derived CDR1 and CDR2 are KGHSH and LQKENI. The CDR3: CASSPIRDRTYEQYF. CDR3 sequence (DNA): TGTGCCAGCTCACCAATCCGGGACAGAACCTACGAGCAGTACTTC. The full variable domain, rest sourced from reference TRBV18 and TRBJ2-7, is NAGVMQNPRHLVRRRGQEARLRCSPMKGHSHVYWYRQLPEEGLKFMVYLQKENIIDESGMPKERFSAEFPKEGPSILRIQQVVRGDSAAYFCASSPIRDRTYEQYFGPGTRLTVT.

The chain has TRBV5-5 and TRBJ1-1; 7 bases are a match to TRBD1. Germline loops: CDR1 SGHKS, CDR2 YYEKEE (reference sequence). V was pared by 4 bases and J by 1 base, with 13 bases of the junction left unmatched. The CDR3 runs 17 residues. The DNA for the CDR3 is TGTGCCAGCAGCAGTAGGCCCTCCCGGGACAGGAACACTGAAGCTTTCTTT. Its translation is CASSSRPSRDRNTEAFF.

The rearrangement links TRBV29-1 to TRBJ2-1; D might be TRBD2 (6 bases). The V and J ends lost 7 bases and 15 bases respectively, with 19 bases between them. The germline V gene encodes CDR1 SQVTM and CDR2 ANQGSEA. The CDR3 loop spans 11 amino acids. The chain's CDR3 is CSAENGGLGFF. DNA for the CDR3: TGCAGCGCAGAAAATGGGGGACTGGGGTTCTTC.

The chain has TRBV20-1 and TRBJ2-1, with D possibly being TRBD2 (5 bases). The CDR3 totals 11 residues. Between the trimmed V and J ends, which lost 5 bases and 6 bases, there was a span of 8 bases. The germline V gene has CDR1 DFQATT and CDR2 SNEGSKA (reference sequence). The CDR3 sequence is CSAAEGNEQFF. The CDR3 DNA reads as TGCAGTGCTGCCGAGGGCAATGAGCAGTTCTTC.

The V and J genes are TRBV15 and TRBJ2-7; TRBD1 matches 8 bases. Germline CDR1 reads LNHNV; CDR2 reads YYDKDF (reference sequence). The V and J ends lost 1 base and 2 bases, in that order; junction bases with no gene match: 7. The CDR3 has 16 amino acids. This CDR3 reads CATSRGMGTGAYEQYF. The CDR3 DNA is TGTGCCACCAGCAGAGGAATGGGGACAGGCGCCTACGAGCAGTACTTC.

This chain links TRBV2 with TRBJ2-7; 8 bases map to TRBD2. The CDR3 extends over 14 amino acids. Trimming at V came to 8 bases and at J to 2 bases, leaving 8 bases not matched to a gene. CDR1 and CDR2 (germline): SNHLY, FYNNEI. In nucleotides, the CDR3 is TGTGCCAGCGCCCCTAGCGGGTATACCTACGAGCAGTACTTC. Residues: CASAPSGYTYEQYF.

The chain uses TRBV30 and TRBJ2-2, with D perhaps matching TRBD1 or TRBD2 (5 bases each). Germline V gives CDR1 GTSNPN, CDR2 SVGIG (reference sequence). The CDR3 runs 12 residues. Trimming stripped 7 bases from V and 2 bases from J, with 8 bases between. CDR3 residues: CAYRDNTGELFF. The DNA of the CDR3 is TGTGCCTACCGGGACAACACCGGGGAGCTGTTTTTT.